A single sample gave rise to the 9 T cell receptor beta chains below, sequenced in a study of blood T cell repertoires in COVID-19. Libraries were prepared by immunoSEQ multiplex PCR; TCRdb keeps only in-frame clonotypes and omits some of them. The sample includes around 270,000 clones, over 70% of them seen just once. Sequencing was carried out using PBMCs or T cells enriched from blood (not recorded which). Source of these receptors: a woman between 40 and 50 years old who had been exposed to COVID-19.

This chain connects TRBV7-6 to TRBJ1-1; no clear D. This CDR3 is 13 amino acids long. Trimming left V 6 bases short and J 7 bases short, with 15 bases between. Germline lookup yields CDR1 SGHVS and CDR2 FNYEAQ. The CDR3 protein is CASSPGVGSEAFF. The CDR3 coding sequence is TGTGCCAGCAGTCCCGGGGTGGGCAGTGAAGCTTTCTTT.

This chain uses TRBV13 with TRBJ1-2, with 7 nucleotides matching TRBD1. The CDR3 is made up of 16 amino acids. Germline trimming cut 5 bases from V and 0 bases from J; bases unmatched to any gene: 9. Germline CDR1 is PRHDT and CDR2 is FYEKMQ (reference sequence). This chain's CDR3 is CASSNIGTGANYGYTF. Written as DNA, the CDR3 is TGTGCCAGCAGCAATATTGGTACAGGGGCTAACTATGGCTACACCTTC.

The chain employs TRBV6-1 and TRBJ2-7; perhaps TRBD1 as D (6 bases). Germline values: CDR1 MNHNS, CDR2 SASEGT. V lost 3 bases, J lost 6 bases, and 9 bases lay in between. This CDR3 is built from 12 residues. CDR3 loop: CASSEAGVEQYV. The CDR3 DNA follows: TGTGCCAGCAGTGAGGCAGGGGTCGAGCAGTACGTC.

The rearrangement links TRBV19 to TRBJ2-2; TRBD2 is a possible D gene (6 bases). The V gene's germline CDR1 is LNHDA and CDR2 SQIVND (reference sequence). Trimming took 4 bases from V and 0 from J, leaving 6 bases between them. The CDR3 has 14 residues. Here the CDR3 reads CASSSGANTGELFF. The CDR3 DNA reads TGTGCCAGTAGTAGCGGGGCGAACACCGGGGAGCTGTTTTTT.

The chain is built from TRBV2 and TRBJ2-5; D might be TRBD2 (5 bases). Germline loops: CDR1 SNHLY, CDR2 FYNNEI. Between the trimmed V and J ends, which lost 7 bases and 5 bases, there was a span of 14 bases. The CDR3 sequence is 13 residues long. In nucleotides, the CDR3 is TGTGCCAGCACCTCGCTAGCAGGCGAGACCCAGTACTTC. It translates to CASTSLAGETQYF.

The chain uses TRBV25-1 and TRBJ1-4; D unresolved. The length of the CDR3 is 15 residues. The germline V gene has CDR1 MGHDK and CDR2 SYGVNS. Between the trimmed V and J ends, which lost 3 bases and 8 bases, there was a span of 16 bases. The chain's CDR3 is CASSDMFGRGEKLFF. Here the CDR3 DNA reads TGTGCCAGCAGTGATATGTTCGGTAGAGGGGAAAAACTGTTTTTT. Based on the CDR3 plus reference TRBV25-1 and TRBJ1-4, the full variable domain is EADIYQTPRYLVIGTGKKITLECSQTMGHDKMYWYQQDPGMELHLIHYSYGVNSTEKGDLSSESTVSRIRTEHFPLTLESARPSHTSQYLCASSDMFGRGEKLFFGSGTQLSVL.

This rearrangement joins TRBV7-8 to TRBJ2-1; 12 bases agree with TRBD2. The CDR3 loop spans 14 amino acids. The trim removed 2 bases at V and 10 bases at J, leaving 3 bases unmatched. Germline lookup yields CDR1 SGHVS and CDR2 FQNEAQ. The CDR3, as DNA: TGTGCCAGCAGCTTACCTAGCGGGAGGGAGGAGCAGTTCTTC. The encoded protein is CASSLPSGREEQFF.

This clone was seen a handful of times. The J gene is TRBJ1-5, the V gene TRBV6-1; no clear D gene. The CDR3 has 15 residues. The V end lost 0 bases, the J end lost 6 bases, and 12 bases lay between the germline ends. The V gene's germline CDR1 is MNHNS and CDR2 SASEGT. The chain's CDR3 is CASSEAPTSLQPQHF. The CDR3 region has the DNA TGTGCCAGCAGTGAAGCGCCTACTTCTCTTCAGCCCCAGCATTTT.

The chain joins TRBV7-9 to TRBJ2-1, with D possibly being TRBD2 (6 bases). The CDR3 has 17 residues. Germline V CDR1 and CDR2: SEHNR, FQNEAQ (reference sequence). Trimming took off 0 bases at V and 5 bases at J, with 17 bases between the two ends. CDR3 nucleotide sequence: TGTGCCAGCAGCTTAGCCCCGTCGCCTAGCGTAGACAATGAGCAGTTCTTC. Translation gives CASSLAPSPSVDNEQFF.